The 22 T cell receptor beta chains presented below share a single source sample, sequenced in a study of human T cells and chemical hapten exposure. Time point in this sample: patch test 3, about 24 weeks after DPC sensitization. The treatment here: therapeutic diphenylcyclopropenone sensitization with weekly scalp DPC. TCRdb analysed the RACE reads with MiXCR anew, one entry per CDR3 protein. The sample yields 100,000 to 150,000 distinct CDR3 sequences, approximately 11% seen once. The source was whole blood, collected in connection with sensitization to the hapten diphenylcyclopropenone (DPC). The receptors come from a woman aged 45-65 years with alopecia areata. Some clones in this sample may be carry-over from other donors' samples.

The genes are TRBV7-2 and TRBJ2-1; D not resolved. V dropped 10 bases and J dropped 4 bases, with 14 bases sitting between them. The CDR3 has 13 residues. Germline V lookup: CDR1 SGHTA, CDR2 FQGNSA. The CDR3 loop is CATRPRAYNEQFF. The DNA for the CDR3 is TGTGCCACCCGCCCTCGGGCGTACAATGAGCAGTTCTTC.

The chain couples TRBV12-3 or TRBV12-4 to TRBJ2-5; D possibly uses TRBD1 or TRBD2 (6 bases each). CDR3 length: 14 amino acids. Between the trimmed V and J ends, which lost 4 bases and 7 bases, there was a span of 16 bases. The CDR3 is CASSSQGAGGTQYF. The CDR3 bases are TGTGCCAGCAGTTCACAGGGAGCCGGGGGGACCCAGTACTTC.

This clonotype came up a few times. This chain connects TRBV5-1 to TRBJ2-5; D tentatively reads TRBD1 or TRBD2 (5 bases each). The CDR3 has 15 amino acids. The V end was cut by 4 bases, the J end by 3 bases, with 16 bases between. The V gene's germline CDR1 is SGHRS and CDR2 YFSETQ. The CDR3 sequence: CASSLYGDGEETQYF. DNA of the CDR3: TGCGCCAGCAGCCTATATGGGGACGGCGAAGAGACCCAGTACTTC.

This clonotype was counted ten times or more. The rearrangement joins TRBV3-1 to TRBJ1-1, with a possible D match to TRBD1 (6 bases). Germline CDR1 and CDR2: LGHDT and YNNKEL (reference sequence). V lost 0 bases to trimming and J lost 6 bases, with 11 bases between them. This CDR3 is built from 14 residues. In nucleotides, the CDR3 is TGTGCCAGCAGCCAAGATTGGGGGGGCGCTGAAGCTTTCTTT. Protein product: CASSQDWGGAEAFF.

The chain carries TRBV7-2 and TRBJ1-4; TRBD1 agrees at 9 bases. The V and J ends lost 5 bases and 8 bases, in that order; junction bases with no gene match: 9. The CDR3 spans 15 residues. The germline V gene has CDR1 SGHTA and CDR2 FQGNSA. The CDR3 is CASSQWGQGGEKLFF. The CDR3 nucleotides are TGTGCCAGCAGCCAATGGGGACAGGGTGGGGAAAAACTGTTTTTT.

The chain has TRBV4-1 and TRBJ2-5, with D unresolved. The CDR3 has 13 residues. The V end was cut by 2 bases, the J end by 6 bases, with 10 bases between. Per the germline V gene, CDR1 is MGHRA and CDR2 is YSYEKL. In nucleotides, the CDR3 is TGCGCCAGCAGCCAAATTGAACTACAGACCCAGTACTTC. It is translated as CASSQIELQTQYF.

This clonotype was seen a handful of times. The V and J genes are TRBV9 and TRBJ2-3, with 7 bases aligning to TRBD2. This CDR3 spans 13 amino acids. Unmatched junction bases numbered 4, after V lost 8 bases and J lost 1 base. The germline V gene has CDR1 SGDLS and CDR2 YYNGEE. In nucleotides, the CDR3 is TGTGCCAGTGCTAGCGGCCGCACAGATACGCAGTATTTT. As protein: CASASGRTDTQYF. The whole variable domain, remainder taken from reference TRBV9 and TRBJ2-3, is DSGVTQTPKHLITATGQRVTLRCSPRSGDLSVYWYQQSLDQGLQFLIQYYNGEERAKGNILERFSAQQFPDLHSELNLSSLELGDSALYFCASASGRTDTQYFGPGTRLTVL.

The V and J genes are TRBV12-3 or TRBV12-4 and TRBJ2-7; no definite D call. The CDR3 runs to 14 residues. V lost 5 bases and J lost 5, with 16 bases in between. This CDR3 reads CASSLRLGGDEQYF. As DNA, the CDR3 is TGTGCCAGCAGTCTCCGTCTCGGCGGCGACGAGCAGTACTTC.

In the case of this clonotype: A single base separates this from a much larger clone, so it may be a read error. The chain is built from TRBV28 and TRBJ2-7; D is undetermined. CDR3 size: 12 residues. V lost 0 bases, J lost 6 bases, and 6 bases lay in between. CDR1 and CDR2 from the germline V gene are MDHEN and SYDVKM. Written as DNA, the CDR3 is TGTGCCAGCAGTTTATGGTTTGGCGAGCAGTACTTC. Protein: CASSLWFGEQYF.

This clonotype showed up just a few times. The rearrangement joins TRBV24-1 to TRBJ2-5; TRBD2 is a possible D gene (5 bases). Germline V lookup: CDR1 KGHDR, CDR2 SFDVKD. The CDR3 runs 15 residues. V was cut by 3 bases and J by 7 bases, with 17 bases left in between. The DNA for the CDR3 is TGTGCCACCAGTGATCCTCAGGCGCCCGCGGGGACCCAGTACTTC. It is translated as CATSDPQAPAGTQYF.

The sample holds a few counts of this clonotype. V gene TRBV6-2 or TRBV6-3 combines with J gene TRBJ2-7, with a weak D call TRBD1 (6 bases). Trimming left V 10 bases short and J 5 bases short, with 15 bases between. This CDR3 region has 12 residues. Germline CDR1 reads MNHEY; CDR2 reads SVGEGT. The chain's CDR3 is CAIGQSRNEQYF. The CDR3 DNA is TGTGCCATCGGACAGTCCCGGAACGAGCAGTACTTC.

The chain carries TRBV25-1 and TRBJ1-2; a weak D match, TRBD1 (5 bases). V lost 0 bases to trimming and J lost 8 bases, with 13 bases between them. The CDR3 has 14 amino acids. Germline CDR1 is MGHDK and CDR2 is SYGVNS. The CDR3 loop is CASSEYGDFRGYTF. The CDR3 DNA reads as TGTGCCAGCAGTGAATACGGGGACTTCCGAGGCTACACCTTC.

The V call is TRBV13, the J call TRBJ1-1; D is unresolved. CDR3 length: 14 amino acids. V was cut by 1 base and J by 7 bases, with 13 bases left in between. Per germline, CDR1 PRHDT and CDR2 FYEKMQ (reference sequence). The CDR3 DNA follows: TGTGCCAGCAGCTTAGAGGGTGTCGCAGGTGAAGCTTTCTTT. Residues: CASSLEGVAGEAFF.

This clonotype was found many times. The rearrangement links TRBV28 to TRBJ2-7; D gene ambiguous. The CDR3 is made up of 12 amino acids. The germline CDR1 and CDR2 sequences are MDHEN and SYDVKM. Trimming left V 7 bases short and J 5 bases short, with 12 bases between. The CDR3 sequence is CASTWKGDEQYF. CDR3 sequence (DNA): TGTGCCAGCACCTGGAAGGGCGACGAGCAGTACTTC.

This chain connects TRBV29-1 to TRBJ2-7; 9 nucleotides line up with TRBD1. V shed 4 bases and J 3 bases; nucleotides not matched to a gene: 1. This CDR3 contains 12 residues. The germline V gene has CDR1 SQVTM and CDR2 ANQGSEA. The CDR3 nucleotides read TGCAGCGTTGGGACAGGGGTCTACGAGCAGTACTTC. It encodes CSVGTGVYEQYF.

A note on this clonotype: The CDR3 end shows no conserved phenylalanine or tryptophan, and so a read error is likely. The limits of the CDR3 on the DNA are not certain, so only TCRdb's listed CDR3 is given. The chain joins TRBV6-5 to TRBJ1-1; TRBD1 is the table's D call, not checked against the DNA. Germline V gives CDR1 MNHEY, CDR2 SVGAGI. The CDR3 extends over 13 residues, inclusive of both ends. The CDR3 is CASSSSGTGLTLT.

This clonotype was seen a few times. The chain links TRBV10-3 to TRBJ2-7; D gene unclear. V was pared by 4 bases and J by 2 bases, with 12 bases between. Germline lookup yields CDR1 ENHRY and CDR2 SYGVKD. This CDR3 is built from 14 residues. CDR3 region: CAISGVDKPYEQYF. The CDR3, as DNA: TGTGCCATCAGTGGGGTTGACAAACCCTACGAGCAGTACTTC.

The sample holds a few counts of this clonotype. The chain combines TRBV5-6 with TRBJ2-1; D is ambiguous. The CDR3 sequence is 12 residues long. CDR1 SGHDT and CDR2 YYEEEE come from the germline V gene. Trimming shortened V by 5 bases and J by 6 bases, and 9 bases separated the two germline ends. DNA for the CDR3: TGTGCCAGCAGGATCACCGGCAATGAGCAGTTCTTC. It encodes CASRITGNEQFF.

In its sample, this clonotype was seen a few times. The chain employs TRBV6-2 or TRBV6-3 and TRBJ2-6; TRBD1 matches 10 bases. Germline CDR1 MNHEY, CDR2 SVGEGT. V gave up 5 bases and J gave up 0 bases; unmatched junction bases: 4. The CDR3 has 17 amino acids. The CDR3, as DNA: TGTGCCAGCAGTCCCGGGACAGGGGTCTCTGGGGCCAACGTCCTGACTTTC. Its protein product is CASSPGTGVSGANVLTF.

This sequence joins TRBV10-3 and TRBJ2-3; possibly TRBD1 for D (5 bases). The CDR3 totals 12 residues. V gave up 7 bases and J gave up 10 bases, with 15 bases separating them. CDR1 is ENHRY and CDR2 is SYGVKD in the germline V gene. The DNA of the CDR3 is TGTGCCATCACTACCTCTAGGGGTGCGCAGTATTTT. Translation: CAITTSRGAQYF.

This clonotype has a handful of counts. This rearrangement joins TRBV27 to TRBJ2-7, with D possibly matching TRBD2 (6 bases). This CDR3 has 16 amino acids. From germline, CDR1 is MNHEY and CDR2 SMNVEV (reference sequence). The V and J ends lost 4 bases and 0 bases respectively, with 16 bases between them. Here the CDR3 reads CASSWAGLVPSYEQYF. The CDR3 bases are TGTGCCAGCAGTTGGGCGGGACTTGTCCCCTCCTACGAGCAGTACTTC.

The chain couples TRBV20-1 to TRBJ1-1; 7 positions agree with TRBD1. Germline V gene sequence: CDR1 DFQATT, CDR2 SNEGSKA (reference sequence). The CDR3 contains 15 residues. V gave up 0 bases and J gave up 0 bases; unmatched junction bases: 4. The CDR3 bases are TGCAGTGCTAGAGATCAGACAGGGATGAACACTGAAGCTTTCTTT. Amino acid sequence: CSARDQTGMNTEAFF.